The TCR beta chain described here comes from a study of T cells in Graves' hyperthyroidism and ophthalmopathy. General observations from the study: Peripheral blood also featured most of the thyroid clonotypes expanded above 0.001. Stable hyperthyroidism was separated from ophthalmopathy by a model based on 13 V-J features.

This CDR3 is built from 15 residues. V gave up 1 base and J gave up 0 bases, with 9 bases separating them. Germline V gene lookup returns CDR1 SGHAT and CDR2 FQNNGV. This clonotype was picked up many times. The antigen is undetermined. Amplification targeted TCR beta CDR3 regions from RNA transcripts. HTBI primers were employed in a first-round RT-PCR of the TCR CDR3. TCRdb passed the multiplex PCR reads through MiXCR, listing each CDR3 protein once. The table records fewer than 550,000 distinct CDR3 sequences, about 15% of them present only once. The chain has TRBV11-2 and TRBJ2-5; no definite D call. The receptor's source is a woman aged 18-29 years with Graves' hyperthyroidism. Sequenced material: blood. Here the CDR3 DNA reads TGTGCCAGCAGCTTAGTTCGAGCTTACCAAGAGACCCAGTACTTC. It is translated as CASSLVRAYQETQYF. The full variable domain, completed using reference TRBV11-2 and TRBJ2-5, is EAGVAQSPRYKIIEKRQSVAFWCNPISGHATLYWYQQILGQGPKLLIQFQNNGVVDDSQLPKDRFSAERLKGVDSTLKIQPAKLEDSAVYLCASSLVRAYQETQYFGPGTRLLVL.